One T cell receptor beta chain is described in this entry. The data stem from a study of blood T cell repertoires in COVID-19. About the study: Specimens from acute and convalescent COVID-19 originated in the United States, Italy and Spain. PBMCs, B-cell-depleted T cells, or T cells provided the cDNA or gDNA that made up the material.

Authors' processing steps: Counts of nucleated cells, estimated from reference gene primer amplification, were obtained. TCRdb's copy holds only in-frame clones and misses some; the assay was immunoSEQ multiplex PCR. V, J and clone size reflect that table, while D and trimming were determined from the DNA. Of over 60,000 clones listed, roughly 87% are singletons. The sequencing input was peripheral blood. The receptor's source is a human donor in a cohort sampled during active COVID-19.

The CDR3 coding sequence is TGTGCCAGCAGCCCCCACGAGAGTGAGCAGTTCTTC. It is translated as CASSPHESEQFF. This chain links TRBV7-9 with TRBJ2-1, with no clear D. Trimming cost V 5 bases and J 9 bases, with 11 bases left between them. The germline V gene has CDR1 SEHNR and CDR2 FQNEAQ (reference sequence). This CDR3 region has 12 residues.